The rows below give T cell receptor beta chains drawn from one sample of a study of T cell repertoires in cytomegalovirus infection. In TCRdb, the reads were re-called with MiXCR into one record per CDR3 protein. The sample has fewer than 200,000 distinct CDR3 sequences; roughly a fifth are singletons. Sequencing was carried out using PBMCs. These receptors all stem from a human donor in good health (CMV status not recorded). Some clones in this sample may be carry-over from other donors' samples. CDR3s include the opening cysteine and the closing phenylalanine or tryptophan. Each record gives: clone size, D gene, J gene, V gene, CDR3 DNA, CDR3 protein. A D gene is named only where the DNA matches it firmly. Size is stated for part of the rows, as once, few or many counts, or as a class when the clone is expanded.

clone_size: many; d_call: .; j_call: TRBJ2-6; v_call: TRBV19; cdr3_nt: TGTGCCAGTAGTATTAGGGGATGGGAAGCTGGTTCTGGGGCCAACGTCCTGACTTTC; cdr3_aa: CASSIRGWEAGSGANVLTF
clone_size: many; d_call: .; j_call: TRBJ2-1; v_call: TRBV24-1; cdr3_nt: TGTGCCACCAGTGACCCCGCAGGGGGGAGCTCCTACAATGAGCAGTTCTTC; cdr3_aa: CATSDPAGGSSYNEQFF
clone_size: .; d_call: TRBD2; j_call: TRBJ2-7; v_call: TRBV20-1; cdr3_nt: TGCAGTGTGGCGGGAGTCAGGAACGAGCAGTACTTC; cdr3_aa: CSVAGVRNEQYF
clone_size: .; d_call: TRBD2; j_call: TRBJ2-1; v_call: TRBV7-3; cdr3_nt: TGTGCCAGCAGCTTCGGACTAGCGGATTACAATGAGAAGTTCTTC; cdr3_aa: CASSFGLADYNEKFF
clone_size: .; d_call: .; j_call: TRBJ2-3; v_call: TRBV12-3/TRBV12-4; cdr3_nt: TGTGCCAGCAGCAGGGTCCGAGGCACAGATACGCAGTATTTT; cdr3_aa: CASSRVRGTDTQYF
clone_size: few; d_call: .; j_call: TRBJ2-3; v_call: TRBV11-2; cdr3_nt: TGTGCCAGCAGCCCAGGGGCCTTGCTGGGAGGCGGAAATACGCAGTATTTT; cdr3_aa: CASSPGALLGGGNTQYF
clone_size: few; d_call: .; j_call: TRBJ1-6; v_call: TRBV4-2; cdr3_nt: TGTGCCAGCAGCCAAGATCAGGCGGGTTCACCCCTCCACTTT; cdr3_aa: CASSQDQAGSPLHF
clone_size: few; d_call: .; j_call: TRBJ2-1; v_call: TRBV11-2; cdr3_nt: TGTGCCAGCAGCTTAGAGGCTGATCCCTCCTACAATGAGCAGTTCTTC; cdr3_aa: CASSLEADPSYNEQFF
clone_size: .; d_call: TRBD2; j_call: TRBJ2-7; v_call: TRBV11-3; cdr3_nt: TGTGCCAGCAGCTTAGATGGGGGACTAGCGCACGTTGGCTACGAGCAGTACTTC; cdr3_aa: CASSLDGGLAHVGYEQYF
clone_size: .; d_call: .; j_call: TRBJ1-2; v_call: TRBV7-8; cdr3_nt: TGTGCCAGCAGCCCAGCGCCTGGGGGGTCGGTTGGCTACACCTTC; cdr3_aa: CASSPAPGGSVGYTF
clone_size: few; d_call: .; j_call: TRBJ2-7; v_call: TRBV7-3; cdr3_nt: TGTGCCAGCAGCTTGAGGGGAGGCTACGAGCAGTACTTC; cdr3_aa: CASSLRGGYEQYF
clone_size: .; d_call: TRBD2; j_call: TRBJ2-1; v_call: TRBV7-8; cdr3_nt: TGTGCCAGCAGCTTAGCCCGGGGAGGGAGTGAGCAGTTCTTC; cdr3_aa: CASSLARGGSEQFF
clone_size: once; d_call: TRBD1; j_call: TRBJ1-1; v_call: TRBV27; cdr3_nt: TGTGCCAGCAGTCCCGCGACAGGGCACACTGAAGCTTTCTTT; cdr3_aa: CASSPATGHTEAFF
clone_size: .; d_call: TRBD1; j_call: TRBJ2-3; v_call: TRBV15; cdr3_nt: TGTGCCACCACAGGACAGGGTCGCCGGGATACGCAGTATTTT; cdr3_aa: CATTGQGRRDTQYF
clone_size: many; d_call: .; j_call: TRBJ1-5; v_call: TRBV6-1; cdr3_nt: TGTGCCAGCAGTGACGGACAGCCTAATCAGCCCCAGCATTTT; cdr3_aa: CASSDGQPNQPQHF
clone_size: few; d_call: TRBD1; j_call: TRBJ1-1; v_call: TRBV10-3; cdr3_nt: TGTGCCATCAGTGATTTTAGACAGGGGGCTCCTGAAGCTTTCTTT; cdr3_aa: CAISDFRQGAPEAFF
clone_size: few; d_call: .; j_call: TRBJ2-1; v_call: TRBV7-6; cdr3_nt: TGTGCCAGCAGCCAAAAGGCTAGGGAGCAGGTCAATGAGCAGTTCTTC; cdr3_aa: CASSQKAREQVNEQFF
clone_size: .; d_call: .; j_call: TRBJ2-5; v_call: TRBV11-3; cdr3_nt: TGTGCCAGCAGCTTAGATCGGACCCAAGAGACCCAGTACTTC; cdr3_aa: CASSLDRTQETQYF
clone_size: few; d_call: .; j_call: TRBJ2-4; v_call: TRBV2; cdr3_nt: TGTGCCAGCAGTGAAGGGAAAAAGGGGCGCGCCAAAAACATTCAGTACTTC; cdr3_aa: CASSEGKKGRAKNIQYF
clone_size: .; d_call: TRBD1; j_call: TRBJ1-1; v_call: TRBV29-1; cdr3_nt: TGCAGCGCCGGACCGGGACAGGGCACTGAAGCTTTCTTT; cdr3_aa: CSAGPGQGTEAFF
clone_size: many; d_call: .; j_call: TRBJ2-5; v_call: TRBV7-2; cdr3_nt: TGTGCCAGCAGCGTTCGGGCAGGGGTTGGAGAGACCCAGTACTTC; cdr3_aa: CASSVRAGVGETQYF
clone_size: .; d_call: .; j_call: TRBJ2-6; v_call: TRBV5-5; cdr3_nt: TGTGCCAGCAGCTTGTTTCCGGGGGAACACTCTGGGGCCGACGTCCTGACTTTC; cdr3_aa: CASSLFPGEHSGADVLTF
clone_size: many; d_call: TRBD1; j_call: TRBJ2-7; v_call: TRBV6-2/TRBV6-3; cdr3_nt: TGTGCCAGCCGGCCGGGACAGCTCACAGGGACAGGGCGAATGGAGCAGTACTTC; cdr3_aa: CASRPGQLTGTGRMEQYF
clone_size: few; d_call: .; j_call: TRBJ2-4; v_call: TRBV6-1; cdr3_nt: TGTGCCAGCAGTGAAGTAATCGGGTTGGCCGGGTACTTC; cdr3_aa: CASSEVIGLAGYF
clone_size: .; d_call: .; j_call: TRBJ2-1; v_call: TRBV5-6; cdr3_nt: TGTGCCAGCAGCTTGTGGGTCAGCAACAATGAGCAGTTCTTC; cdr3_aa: CASSLWVSNNEQFF
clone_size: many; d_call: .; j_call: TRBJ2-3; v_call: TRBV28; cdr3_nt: TGTGCCAGCAGTCCGACTATATCGGGCAGAGATACGCAGTATTTT; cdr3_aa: CASSPTISGRDTQYF
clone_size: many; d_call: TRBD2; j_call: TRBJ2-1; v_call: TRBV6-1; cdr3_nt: TGTGCCAGCAGTGCCGTTAGCGGGTTCTCCTACAATGAGCAGTTCTTC; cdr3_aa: CASSAVSGFSYNEQFF
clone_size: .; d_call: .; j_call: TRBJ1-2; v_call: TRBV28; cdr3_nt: TGTGCCAGCAGTCTAGGGGGGCAACAGAACTATGGCTACACCTTC; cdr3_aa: CASSLGGQQNYGYTF
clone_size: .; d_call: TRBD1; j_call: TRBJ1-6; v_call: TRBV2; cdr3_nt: TGTGCCAGCAGGAGACAGGGGTCGGTGAATTCACCCCTCCACTTT; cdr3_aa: CASRRQGSVNSPLHF
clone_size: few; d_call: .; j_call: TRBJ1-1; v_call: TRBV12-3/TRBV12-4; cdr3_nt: TGTGCCACCATCCGGGGGGTGTCCACTGAAGCTTTCTTT; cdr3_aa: CATIRGVSTEAFF
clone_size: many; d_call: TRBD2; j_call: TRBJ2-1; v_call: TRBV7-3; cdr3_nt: TGTGCCAGCAGCTTGACTAGCGGGGGTTACAATGAGCAGTTCTTC; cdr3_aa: CASSLTSGGYNEQFF
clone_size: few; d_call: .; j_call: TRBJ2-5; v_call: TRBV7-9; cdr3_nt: TGTGCCAGCAGCGGGGGGACGGTTGGAACGCAGCAAGAGACCCAGTACTTC; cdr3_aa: CASSGGTVGTQQETQYF
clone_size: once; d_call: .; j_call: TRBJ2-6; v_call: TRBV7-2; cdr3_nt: TGTGCCAGCAGCGTAGTCGGACGGGCGGGTGTGGCCAACGTCCTGACTTTC; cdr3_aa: CASSVVGRAGVANVLTF
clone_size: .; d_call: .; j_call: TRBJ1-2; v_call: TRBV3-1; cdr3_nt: TGTGCCAGCAGCCAAGACGTCGGCGGCTATGGCTACACCTTC; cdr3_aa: CASSQDVGGYGYTF
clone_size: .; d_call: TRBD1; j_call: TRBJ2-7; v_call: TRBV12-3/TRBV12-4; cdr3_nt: TGTGCCAGCAGTTATGGGACAGGGGGCATCAACGAGCAGTACTTC; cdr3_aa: CASSYGTGGINEQYF
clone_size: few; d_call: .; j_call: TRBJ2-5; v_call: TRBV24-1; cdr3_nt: TGTGCCACCAGTGATGCGCGCAGACAGGATCTCGCGGGGAAGACCCAGTACTTC; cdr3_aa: CATSDARRQDLAGKTQYF
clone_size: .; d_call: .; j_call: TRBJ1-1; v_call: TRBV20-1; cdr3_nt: TGCAGCGGACAGTCCGGGGCTGAAGCTTTCTTT; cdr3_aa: CSGQSGAEAFF
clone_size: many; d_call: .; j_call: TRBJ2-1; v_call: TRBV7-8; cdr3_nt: TGTGCCAGCAGCTTAAGAGGAACCCATGAGCAGTTCTTC; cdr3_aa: CASSLRGTHEQFF
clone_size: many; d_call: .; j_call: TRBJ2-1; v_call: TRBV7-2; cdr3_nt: TGTGCCAGCAGCTCCGACCTCGTATCCTACAATGAGCAGTTCTTC; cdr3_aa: CASSSDLVSYNEQFF
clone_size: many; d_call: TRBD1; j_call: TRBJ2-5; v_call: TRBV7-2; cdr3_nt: TGTGCCAGCAGCTACGACAGGGGGACTCAAGAGACCCAGTACTTC; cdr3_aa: CASSYDRGTQETQYF
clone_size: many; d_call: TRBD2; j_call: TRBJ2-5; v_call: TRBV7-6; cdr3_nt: TGTGCCAGCAGCGATGGGACTATAAGTTGGGAGACCCAGTACTTC; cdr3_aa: CASSDGTISWETQYF
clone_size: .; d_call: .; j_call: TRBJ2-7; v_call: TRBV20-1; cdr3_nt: TGCAGTGCTAGAGTTCCCGACGCCTCCTACGAGCAGTACTTC; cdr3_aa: CSARVPDASYEQYF
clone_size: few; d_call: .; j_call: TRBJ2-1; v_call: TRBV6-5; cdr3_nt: TGTGCCAGCAGTAGGAGCGATGAGCAGTTCTTC; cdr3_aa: CASSRSDEQFF
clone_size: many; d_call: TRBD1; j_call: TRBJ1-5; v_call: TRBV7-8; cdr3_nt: TGTGCCAGCACCTCCACAGGGGCTGGCAATCAGCCCCAGCATTTT; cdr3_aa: CASTSTGAGNQPQHF
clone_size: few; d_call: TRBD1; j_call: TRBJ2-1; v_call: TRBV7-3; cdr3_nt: TGTGCCAGCAGCGACAGGACAGGGGGCCACGGCTCCTACAATGAGCAGTTCTTC; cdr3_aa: CASSDRTGGHGSYNEQFF
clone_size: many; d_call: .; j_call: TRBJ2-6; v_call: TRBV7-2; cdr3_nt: TGTGCCAGCAGCTTATCCGTTGGGGCCAACGTCCTGACTTTC; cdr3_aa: CASSLSVGANVLTF